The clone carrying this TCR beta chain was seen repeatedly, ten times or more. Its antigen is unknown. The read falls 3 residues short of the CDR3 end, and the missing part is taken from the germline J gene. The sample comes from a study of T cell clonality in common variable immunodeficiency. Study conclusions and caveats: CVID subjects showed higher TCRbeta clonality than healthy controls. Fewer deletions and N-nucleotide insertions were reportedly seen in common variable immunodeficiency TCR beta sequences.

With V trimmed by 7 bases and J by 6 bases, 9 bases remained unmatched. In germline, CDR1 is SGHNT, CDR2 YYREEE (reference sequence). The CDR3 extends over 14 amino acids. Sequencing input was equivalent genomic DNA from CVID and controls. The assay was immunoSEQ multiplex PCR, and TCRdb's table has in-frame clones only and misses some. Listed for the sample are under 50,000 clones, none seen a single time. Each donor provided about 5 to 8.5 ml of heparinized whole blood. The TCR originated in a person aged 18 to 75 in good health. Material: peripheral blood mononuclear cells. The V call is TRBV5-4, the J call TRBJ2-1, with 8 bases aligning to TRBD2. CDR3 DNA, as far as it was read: TGTGCCAGCTCTCGGGAGGGGAGGAGCAATGAG. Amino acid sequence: CASSREGRSNE. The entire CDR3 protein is CASSREGRSNEQFF. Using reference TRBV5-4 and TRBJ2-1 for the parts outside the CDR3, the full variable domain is ETGVTQSPTHLIKTRGQQVTLRCSSQSGHNTVSWYQQALGQGPQFIFQYYREEENGRGNFPPRFSGLQFPNYSSELNVNALELDDSALYLCASSREGRSNEQFFGPGTRLTVL.